These 29 T cell receptor beta chains were all obtained from the same sample, sequenced in a study of T cells in Graves' hyperthyroidism and ophthalmopathy. The TCR beta CDR3 regions underwent amplification using RNA transcripts as the source. A first-round RT-PCR of the TCR CDR3 used the HTBI primer set. TCRdb called the multiplex PCR reads again in MiXCR, with one record for every CDR3 protein. The sample carries approximately 640,000 distinct CDR3 sequences, 15% to 20% recorded once. Material: blood. These receptors were obtained from a woman aged 25 to 45 with Graves' hyperthyroidism.

With respect to this clonotype: A read error may explain this, as a much larger clone is one base away. V usage is TRBV12-3 or TRBV12-4 and J usage is TRBJ2-7; tentatively, D is TRBD2 (5 bases). The CDR3 sequence is 13 residues long. The CDR3 region is CASSSSSSYEQHF. CDR3 sequence (DNA): TGTGCCAGCAGTTCGTCTAGCTCCTACGAGCAGCACTTC.

This chain connects TRBV12-3 or TRBV12-4 to TRBJ2-1, with TRBD1 matching over 9 bases. This CDR3 region has 16 residues. J lost 4 bases, V lost 3 bases, and 7 bases had no gene match. This CDR3 reads CASSFFGGQGYNEQFF. The CDR3 DNA sequence: TGTGCCAGCAGTTTTTTTGGCGGACAGGGGTACAATGAGCAGTTCTTC.

The rearrangement joins TRBV28 to TRBJ1-1; D remains ambiguous. Germline V gene lookup returns CDR1 MDHEN and CDR2 SYDVKM. CDR3 length: 13 amino acids. V dropped 5 bases and J dropped 4 bases, with 11 bases sitting between them. The CDR3 sequence is CASSPAPTTEAFF. CDR3 nucleotides: TGTGCCAGCAGTCCCGCGCCCACCACTGAAGCTTTCTTT.

This clonotype was recorded many times. The chain carries TRBV27 and TRBJ1-1; D not certain. Looked up from germline, CDR1 is MNHEY and CDR2 is SMNVEV (reference sequence). CDR3 length: 13 residues. Trimming removed 8 bases from V and 3 bases from J, with 13 bases in between. The CDR3 nucleotides are TGTGCCAGCGGAACTTCCACGGACACTGAAGCTTTCTTT. Translating it yields CASGTSTDTEAFF.

This clonotype was observed at least ten times. This chain's CDR3 is CASSPPGQGMLTNEKLFF. The CDR3 DNA is TGTGCCAGCAGCCCGCCGGGACAGGGGATGTTGACTAATGAAAAACTGTTTTTT. The rearrangement links TRBV11-2 to TRBJ1-4; the match to TRBD1 covers 10 bases. The germline V gene has CDR1 SGHAT and CDR2 FQNNGV. V gave up 5 bases and J gave up 2 bases; unmatched junction bases: 11. CDR3 length: 18 amino acids.

This clonotype was recorded many times. The chain recombines TRBV5-1 with TRBJ1-5; possibly TRBD1 for D (5 bases). Germline-derived CDR1 and CDR2 are SGHRS and YFSETQ. The CDR3 runs to 15 residues. V lost 5 bases to trimming and J lost 0 bases, with 12 bases between them. This CDR3 reads CASRQGADSNQPQHF. The CDR3 region has the DNA TGCGCCAGCAGGCAGGGTGCGGATAGCAATCAGCCCCAGCATTTT.

This clonotype was seen at least ten times. J is TRBJ2-3 and V is TRBV11-2; D perhaps matches TRBD2 (5 bases). Germline V gene sequence: CDR1 SGHAT, CDR2 FQNNGV. V lost 5 bases, J lost 1 base, and 13 bases lay in between. The CDR3 is made up of 15 amino acids. The DNA of the CDR3 is TGTGCCAGCAGCGCCGGACTGCCCGGCACAGATACGCAGTATTTT. Encoded protein: CASSAGLPGTDTQYF.

This clonotype came up many times. The V call is TRBV28, the J call TRBJ2-3, with 10 positions matching TRBD1. V was pared by 5 bases and J by 0 bases, with 5 bases of the junction left unmatched. The CDR3 runs 16 residues. Germline values: CDR1 MDHEN, CDR2 SYDVKM. Here the CDR3 DNA reads TGTGCCAGCAGTCCGGGACAGGGGTCTAGCACAGATACGCAGTATTTT. Its protein is CASSPGQGSSTDTQYF.

This clonotype was observed a handful of times. The chain couples TRBV7-9 to TRBJ1-1; D is undetermined. CDR3 length: 9 residues. Trimming removed 7 bases from V and 6 bases from J, with 3 bases in between. CDR1 is SEHNR, CDR2 FQNEAQ, per germline (reference sequence). CDR3 DNA sequence: TGTGCCAGCACGTCTGAAGCTTTCTTT. This codes for CASTSEAFF.

The chain joins TRBV7-2 to TRBJ1-6, with D uncertain. V was clipped by 4 bases and J by 0 bases, with 10 bases between them. Germline loops: CDR1 SGHTA, CDR2 FQGNSA. The CDR3 has 16 amino acids. The CDR3 loop reads CASSYRASSYNSPLHF. As DNA, the CDR3 is TGTGCCAGCAGCTACCGGGCGAGCTCCTATAATTCACCCCTCCACTTT.

This chain uses TRBV12-3 or TRBV12-4 with TRBJ1-3, with 8 positions matching TRBD1. CDR3 length: 15 amino acids. With 5 bases clipped from V and 3 bases from J, the junction kept 6 bases outside the gene matches. CDR3: CASSIGQGHGNTIYF. The CDR3 DNA reads as TGTGCCAGCAGTATCGGACAGGGACATGGAAACACCATATATTTT.

The sample holds many counts of this clonotype. The chain recombines TRBV11-3 with TRBJ2-2, with D possibly matching TRBD2 (5 bases). Germline V lookup: CDR1 SGHNT, CDR2 YENEEA. The CDR3 consists of 13 residues. Trimming removed 7 bases at V and 6 bases at J, with 12 bases between. The CDR3 sequence is CASTNSDSGELFF. The CDR3 DNA reads TGTGCCAGCACCAATAGCGATTCCGGGGAGCTGTTTTTT.

This clonotype has a count of ten or more. This chain uses TRBV19 with TRBJ1-1, with D maybe TRBD1 (5 bases). CDR3 length: 15 residues. Trimming took off 4 bases at V and 4 bases at J, with 16 bases between the two ends. Germline values: CDR1 LNHDA, CDR2 SQIVND (reference sequence). CDR3 sequence: CASSTQAGGTTEAFF. CDR3 nucleotide sequence: TGTGCCAGTAGTACCCAGGCCGGGGGTACCACTGAAGCTTTCTTT.

This clonotype appeared many times. CDR3 nucleotide sequence: TGTGCCAGCAGCATTACTGAAGCTTTCTTT. Amino acid sequence: CASSITEAFF. J is TRBJ1-1 and V is TRBV7-2; D unclear. This CDR3 spans 10 amino acids. CDR1 and CDR2 (germline): SGHTA, FQGNSA. Deletions cut 5 bases from V and 5 bases from J, with 3 bases between.

This clonotype turned up a few times. Written as DNA, the CDR3 is TGCAGTGTCAGGGGTTCCGGGGCCAACGTCCTGACTTTC. It specifies CSVRGSGANVLTF. The chain has TRBV20-1 and TRBJ2-6; tentative D call: TRBD1 (6 bases). V was clipped by 7 bases and J by 4 bases, with 11 bases between them. CDR1 is DFQATT, CDR2 SNEGSKA, per germline (reference sequence). The CDR3 consists of 13 residues.

In this sample, this clonotype turned up many times. The chain couples TRBV27 to TRBJ1-5; D gene uncertain. This CDR3 has 13 residues. Germline-derived CDR1 and CDR2 are MNHEY and SMNVEV (reference sequence). Trimming took 4 bases from V and 7 from J, leaving 11 bases between them. CDR3 nucleotide sequence: TGTGCCAGCAGTTCTCGTGGCGGACAGCCCCAGCATTTT. It specifies CASSSRGGQPQHF.

With regard to this clonotype: This may come from a read error, since a much larger clone is one base off. The chain uses TRBV12-3 or TRBV12-4 and TRBJ2-4; D is uncertain. The V end was cut by 6 bases, the J end by 2 bases, with 11 bases between. The CDR3 loop spans 14 amino acids. The CDR3 coding sequence is TGTGCCAGCAGCCCTTCTTCGACCAAAAACATTCAGTACTTC. Its translation is CASSPSSTKNIQYF.

V usage is TRBV5-6 and J usage is TRBJ1-5; TRBD1 aligns across 9 bases. Germline-derived CDR1 and CDR2 are SGHDT and YYEEEE. V shed 2 bases and J 7 bases; nucleotides not matched to a gene: 4. This CDR3 contains 14 residues. The CDR3 sequence: CASSLQGARQPQHF. The CDR3 DNA is TGTGCCAGCAGCTTACAGGGGGCACGACAGCCCCAGCATTTT.

This clonotype was counted at least ten times. This chain links TRBV6-1 with TRBJ2-2; possibly TRBD1 for D (6 bases). With 2 bases removed from V and 6 bases from J, the gap between germline ends came to 13 bases. CDR1 and CDR2 (germline): MNHNS, SASEGT. This CDR3 contains 15 residues. The CDR3 sequence is CASSETSGVAGELFF. DNA of the CDR3: TGTGCCAGCAGTGAAACTTCAGGGGTTGCCGGGGAGCTGTTTTTT.

The chain couples TRBV19 to TRBJ2-3; D assignment may be TRBD1 or TRBD2 (5 bases each). The length of the CDR3 is 14 residues. V lost 3 bases and J 2 bases, leaving 9 bases between the germline ends. Germline CDR1 and CDR2: LNHDA and SQIVND (reference sequence). DNA for the CDR3: TGTGCCAGTAGTATCAAGGGGACCACAGATACGCAGTATTTT. Translating gives CASSIKGTTDTQYF.

Turning to this clonotype: Relative to the germline gene, one junction end is altered; a read error may explain this. The V gene is TRBV5-1, the J gene TRBJ2-1; 8 nucleotides match TRBD1. The CDR3 runs 15 residues. CDR1 and CDR2 from the germline V gene are SGHRS and YFSETQ. The CDR3 sequence: CASSLGQGQYNKQFF. CDR3 DNA sequence: TGCGCCAGCAGCTTAGGACAGGGTCAATACAATAAGCAGTTCTTC.

This chain connects TRBV6-1 to TRBJ2-1; D unresolved. Between the trimmed V and J ends, which lost 7 bases and 5 bases, there was a span of 6 bases. The length of the CDR3 is 11 residues. Germline V gives CDR1 MNHNS, CDR2 SASEGT. The CDR3 loop reads CASMMNNEQFF. In nucleotides, the CDR3 is TGTGCCAGCATGATGAACAATGAGCAGTTCTTC.

This clonotype was seen only once. The V call is TRBV11-2, the J call TRBJ2-3; 14 bases are shared with TRBD2. V lost 5 bases, J lost 5 bases, and 12 bases stayed unmatched. The germline V gene encodes CDR1 SGHAT and CDR2 FQNNGV. The CDR3 runs to 18 residues. The CDR3 DNA is TGTGCCAGCAGCCCCCGCGGGACTAGCGGGAGTATTGAAGATACGCAGTATTTT. It translates to CASSPRGTSGSIEDTQYF. Filled out from reference TRBV11-2 and TRBJ2-3, the complete variable domain reads EAGVAQSPRYKIIEKRQSVAFWCNPISGHATLYWYQQILGQGPKLLIQFQNNGVVDDSQLPKDRFSAERLKGVDSTLKIQPAKLEDSAVYLCASSPRGTSGSIEDTQYFGPGTRLTVL.

V gene TRBV30 combines with J gene TRBJ2-7, with 7 bases fitting TRBD2. V was pared by 1 base and J by 2 bases, with 8 bases of the junction left unmatched. Germline assignment: CDR1 GTSNPN and CDR2 SVGIG (reference sequence). The CDR3 is 15 amino acids. CDR3: CAWSASGTITYEQYF. The CDR3 bases are TGTGCCTGGAGTGCCTCCGGGACTATTACCTACGAGCAGTACTTC. The complete variable domain, with remaining parts taken from reference TRBV30 and TRBJ2-7, reads SQTIHQWPATLVQPVGSPLSLECTVEGTSNPNLYWYRQAAGRGLQLLFYSVGIGQISSEVPQNLSASRPQDRQFILSSKKLLLSDSGFYLCAWSASGTITYEQYFGPGTRLTVT.

The chain employs TRBV27 and TRBJ1-1, with 8 nucleotides matching TRBD1. Germline trimming cut 6 bases from V and 5 bases from J; bases unmatched to any gene: 5. CDR3 length: 13 amino acids. Germline CDR1 and CDR2: MNHEY and SMNVEV (reference sequence). This chain's CDR3 is CASRRQGRTEAFF. The CDR3 coding sequence is TGTGCCAGCAGGAGACAGGGGAGAACTGAAGCTTTCTTT.

This clonotype has more than one count but fewer than ten. The chain carries TRBV11-2 and TRBJ2-3, with D tentatively TRBD2 (7 bases). Per the germline V gene, CDR1 is SGHAT and CDR2 is FQNNGV. This CDR3 has 19 amino acids. With 2 bases removed from V and 3 bases from J, the gap between germline ends came to 24 bases. The CDR3 loop reads CASSLTRGAGRRGTDTQYF. CDR3 in DNA: TGTGCCAGCAGCTTAACTCGGGGAGCGGGACGAAGGGGGACAGATACGCAGTATTTT.

This clonotype was counted many times. The J gene is TRBJ2-2, the V gene TRBV12-3 or TRBV12-4, with 7 bases matching TRBD1. Trimming took 7 bases from V and 2 from J; bases not matched to a gene: 7. The CDR3 is 15 residues long. The CDR3 is CASTPGTANTGELFF. In nucleotides, the CDR3 is TGTGCCAGCACTCCCGGGACAGCTAACACCGGGGAGCTGTTTTTT.

The gene calls are TRBV5-1 and TRBJ2-2, with 13 bases matching TRBD2. The CDR3 is 17 amino acids. From germline, CDR1 is SGHRS and CDR2 YFSETQ. V was pared by 1 base and J by 5 bases, with 5 bases of the junction left unmatched. For the CDR3, the DNA is TGCGCCAGCAGCTTGCGACTAGCGGGAGGCGGGACCGGGGAGCTGTTTTTT. Its translation is CASSLRLAGGGTGELFF.

This clonotype occurred many times. V gene TRBV30 combines with J gene TRBJ1-1; 10 nucleotides line up with TRBD1. The germline CDR1 and CDR2 sequences are GTSNPN and SVGIG (reference sequence). This CDR3 spans 16 amino acids. The V gene end was trimmed by 4 bases and the J gene end by 6 bases; junction bases not matched to a gene: 14. CDR3 in DNA: TGTGCCTGGAAACGGAAGGACAGGGGGATGATGGCTGAAGCTTTCTTT. It encodes CAWKRKDRGMMAEAFF.